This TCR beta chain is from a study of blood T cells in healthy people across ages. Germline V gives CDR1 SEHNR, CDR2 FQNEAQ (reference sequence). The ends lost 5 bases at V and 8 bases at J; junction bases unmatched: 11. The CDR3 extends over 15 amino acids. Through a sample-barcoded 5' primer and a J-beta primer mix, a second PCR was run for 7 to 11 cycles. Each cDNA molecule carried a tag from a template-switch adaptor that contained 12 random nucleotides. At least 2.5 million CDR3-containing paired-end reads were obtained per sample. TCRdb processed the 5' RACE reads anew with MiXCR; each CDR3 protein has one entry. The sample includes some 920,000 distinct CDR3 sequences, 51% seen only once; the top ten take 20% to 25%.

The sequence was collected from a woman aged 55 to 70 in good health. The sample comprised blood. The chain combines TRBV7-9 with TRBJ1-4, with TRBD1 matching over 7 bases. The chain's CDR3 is CASSVGQTEREKLFF. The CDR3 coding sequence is TGTGCCAGCAGCGTGGGACAGACTGAGAGGGAAAAACTGTTTTTT.